This T cell receptor (beta chain) stems from a study of blood T cells in healthy people across ages. Deletions cut 2 bases from V and 2 bases from J, with 8 bases between. The CDR3 has 14 residues. Germline V gene lookup returns CDR1 MGHRA and CDR2 YSYEKL. Together with a sample-barcoded 5' primer, a J-beta primer mix was included in a second PCR lasting roughly 6 to 12 cycles. In TCRdb, the 5' RACE reads were re-called with MiXCR into one record per CDR3 protein. The table shows fewer than 950,000 distinct CDR3 sequences, with about 37% occurring only once. This clonotype was picked up many times. Material for sequencing was blood. The chain is built from TRBV4-1 and TRBJ2-3; D unresolved. The sequence derives from a young man in good health. The chain's CDR3 is CASSQSRDTDTQYF. CDR3 coding DNA: TGCGCCAGCAGCCAATCCCGAGACACAGATACGCAGTATTTT.